This T cell receptor beta chain derives from a study of blood T cell repertoires in COVID-19 (TCRdb year 2020). About the study as a whole: The collaborator samples originated in the United States, Italy and Spain and spanned the acute and convalescent phases of COVID-19. The prospective study material was composed of cDNA or gDNA derived from T cells, B-cell-depleted T cells, or PBMCs. Subjects who had been exposed to COVID-19, were actively infected with it, or had recovered from it provided the deeply sampled blood TCRbeta repertoires that made up the dataset. The repertoires were released in a freely available public database meant as a resource for research on the immune response to SARS-CoV-2. The samples were drawn from two sources: the first 160 participants of the ongoing ImmuneRACE study, and about 1,300 subjects contributed by 6 global collaborators. Sample metadata almost always included a de-identified subject ID, COVID-19 status, age in years and sex. Where available, HLA class I and class II types were obtained from metadata supplied by the sample provider rather than from assay-based typing. Results and caveats for the whole study, not just this receptor: The amount of clinical and demographic metadata varied by source and participant and was provided uncurated.

The CDR3 has 16 amino acids, counting the end cysteine and phenylalanine. Solely the CDR3 DNA is kept, with 48 bases framed from the first base. The junction carries 17 bases between V and J, which are trimmed by 1 base and 5 bases respectively. CDR1 and CDR2 were assigned from the germline V gene as MGHRA and YSYEKL. A note on this clone: No cognate antigen has been identified for it. The input lacks base qualities; no much larger clone sits a single base away.

Enrolling through a virtual design, the prospective study's participants ranged in age from roughly 18 to 90 years and lived across 24 United States geographic areas. To assign participants to cohorts, the prospective study relied on clinical history that participants themselves reported in a screening survey and a study questionnaire. ImmuneRACE Cohort 3 recovered participants were defined by two consecutive negative NP/OP PCR tests, healthcare professional clearance, or symptom resolution. In the prospective study, whole blood, serum and a nasopharyngeal or oropharyngeal swab were collected from each participant by mobile phlebotomists. Additional blood draws and questionnaires over an approximately 2-month period could optionally be provided by prospective study participants. Before DNA extraction, blood samples from the prospective study were shipped at room temperature or frozen. TCRbeta CDR3 regions were amplified from genomic DNA using the immunoSEQ Assay, a bias-controlled multiplex PCR. The authors' pipeline ran thus. Nucleated cell counts per sample were estimated from amplification of reference gene primers within the assay. To quantify the absolute abundance of each unique TCRbeta CDR3 rearrangement, sequence reads were collapsed and filtered. For each sample, productive Simpson clonality was calculated by taking the square root of Simpson's diversity index across productive rearrangements. TCRdb stores this immuneACCESS table with in-frame sequences only. Part of the clones is absent; in the studies checked, under half of the shortfall reflects unresolved V genes, and no reason is known for the rest. V and J calls and clone size are as listed in that table; D and trimming were resolved from the DNA. The sample profile shows around 500,000 clones; 80% to 90% of them were found once. The ten largest clones capture 6.5% to 9.5% of the sample.

The TCR was taken from a woman aged 55-70 years who had recovered from COVID-19. The sample comprised PBMCs or T cells enriched from blood (not recorded which). The sequence joins TRBV4-1 to TRBJ1-2; TRBD1 is perhaps the D gene, given 6 matching bases. At the DNA level, the sequence is TGCGCCAGCAGCCAAGGGGGGATGAGGGGGACGTATGGCTACACCTTC. Its protein is CASSQGGMRGTYGYTF.